The following is a T cell receptor (beta chain) sequence with its context. The CDR3 length is 16 residues. V lost 1 base and J lost 1; bases outside the gene matches: 3. Germline values: CDR1 SGHRS, CDR2 YFSETQ. The data were taken from a study of blood T cell repertoires in COVID-19. Study-wide context: Acute-phase and convalescent COVID-19 samples originated in the United States, Italy and Spain. From T cells, B-cell-depleted T cells, or PBMCs came the material, which was cDNA or gDNA.

The authors' processing: Reference gene primer amplification gave estimated nucleated cell counts. Data came from immunoSEQ multiplex PCR; TCRdb stores just in-frame clones and leaves some out. For V, J and clone size, that table is used; D and trimming come from the DNA. The table lists 100,000 to 150,000 clones, around 87% of them singletons. The source material was peripheral blood. The chain joins TRBV5-1 to TRBJ2-2; 8 positions agree with TRBD2. The TCR comes from a woman aged 65 to 85 with acute or convalescent COVID-19. This CDR3 is CASSLWLAGNTGELFF. DNA for the CDR3: TGCGCCAGCAGCTTGTGGCTAGCGGGGAACACCGGGGAGCTGTTTTTT.